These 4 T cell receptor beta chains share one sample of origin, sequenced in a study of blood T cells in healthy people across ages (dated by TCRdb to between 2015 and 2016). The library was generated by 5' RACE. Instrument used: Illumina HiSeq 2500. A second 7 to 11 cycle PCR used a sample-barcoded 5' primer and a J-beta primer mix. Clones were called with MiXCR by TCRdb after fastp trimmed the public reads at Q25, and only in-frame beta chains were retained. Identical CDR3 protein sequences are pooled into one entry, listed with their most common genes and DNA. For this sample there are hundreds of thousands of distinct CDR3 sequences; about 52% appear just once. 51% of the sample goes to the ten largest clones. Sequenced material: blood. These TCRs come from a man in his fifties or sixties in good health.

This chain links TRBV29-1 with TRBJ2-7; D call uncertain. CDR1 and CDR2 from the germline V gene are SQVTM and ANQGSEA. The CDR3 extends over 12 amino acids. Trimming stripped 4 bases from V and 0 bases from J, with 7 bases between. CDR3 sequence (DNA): TGCAGCGTTGTGGACGGCTCCTACGAGCAGTACTTC. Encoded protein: CSVVDGSYEQYF.

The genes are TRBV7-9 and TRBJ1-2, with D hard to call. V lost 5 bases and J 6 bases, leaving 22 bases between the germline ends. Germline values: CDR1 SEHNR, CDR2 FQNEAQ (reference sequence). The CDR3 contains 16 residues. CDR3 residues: CASSPNSGRGWDGYTF. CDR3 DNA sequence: TGTGCCAGCAGCCCCAATAGCGGCCGGGGTTGGGATGGCTACACCTTC.

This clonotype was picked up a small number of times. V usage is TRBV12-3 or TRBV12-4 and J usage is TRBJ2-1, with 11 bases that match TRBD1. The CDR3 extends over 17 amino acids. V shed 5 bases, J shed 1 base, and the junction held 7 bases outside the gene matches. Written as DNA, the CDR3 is TGTGCCAGCAGTACGGGACAGGGGGATGAATCCTACAATGAGCAGTTCTTC. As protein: CASSTGQGDESYNEQFF.

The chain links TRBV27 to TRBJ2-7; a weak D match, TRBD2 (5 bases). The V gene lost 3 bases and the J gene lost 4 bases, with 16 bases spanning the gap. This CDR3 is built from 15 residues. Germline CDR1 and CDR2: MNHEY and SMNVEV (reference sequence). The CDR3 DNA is TGTGCCAGCAGTTTTGGAGGAGGAGACCTATACGAGCAGTACTTC. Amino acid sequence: CASSFGGGDLYEQYF.